This T cell receptor (beta chain) was retrieved from a study of CD8 T cells in ankylosing spondylitis. Study findings and constraints: Among TCR beta sequences, a motif of 7 to 9 highly homologous variants appeared characteristic of ankylosing spondylitis blood. Previously reported in reactive arthritis synovial fluid and blood were some of the motif variants.

This clonotype was seen at least ten times. Its antigen is not identified. The germline V gene has CDR1 LGHDT and CDR2 YNNKEL (reference sequence). Deletions cut 0 bases from V and 3 bases from J, with 9 bases between. There are 14 residues in the CDR3. Each CDR3 protein is one row after TCRdb ran MiXCR on the 5' RACE reads. The sample lists 250,000 to 400,000 distinct CDR3 sequences; around 10% were seen once. V gene TRBV3-1 combines with J gene TRBJ2-7; D is unclear. Sample: blood, either unsorted or a sorted T cell fraction (not recorded which). The receptor comes from a female donor with ankylosing spondylitis or in good health (not recorded which). The CDR3 region is CASSQDAISYEQYF. The CDR3 nucleotides are TGTGCCAGCAGCCAAGATGCCATCAGCTACGAGCAGTACTTC.